This TCR beta chain was documented in a study of blood T cell repertoires in COVID-19. Background on the study: Samples representing acute and convalescent COVID-19 were sourced from the United States, Italy and Spain. PBMCs, B-cell-depleted T cells, or T cells were the source of the cDNA or gDNA that made up the material.

The CDR3 has 15 amino acids. Germline V gene lookup returns CDR1 KGHSH and CDR2 LQKENI. V was trimmed by 2 bases and J by 0 bases, leaving 8 bases between them. How the authors handled the data: Amplification of reference gene primers provided the estimated nucleated cell counts. Only in-frame clones appear in the TCRdb table, and some are missing; sequencing was by immunoSEQ multiplex PCR. The V and J calls and the clone size are those of that table, but D and trimming were determined from the DNA. There are more than 200,000 clones in the sample; approximately 91% occur only once, and around 2.8% lies in the top ten.

The chain couples TRBV18 to TRBJ1-5, with D unresolved. The TCR originated in an older woman with acute or convalescent COVID-19. Material for sequencing was peripheral blood. This chain's CDR3 is CASSPLADSNQPQHF. In DNA, the CDR3 is TGTGCCAGCTCACCATTGGCTGATAGCAATCAGCCCCAGCATTTT.